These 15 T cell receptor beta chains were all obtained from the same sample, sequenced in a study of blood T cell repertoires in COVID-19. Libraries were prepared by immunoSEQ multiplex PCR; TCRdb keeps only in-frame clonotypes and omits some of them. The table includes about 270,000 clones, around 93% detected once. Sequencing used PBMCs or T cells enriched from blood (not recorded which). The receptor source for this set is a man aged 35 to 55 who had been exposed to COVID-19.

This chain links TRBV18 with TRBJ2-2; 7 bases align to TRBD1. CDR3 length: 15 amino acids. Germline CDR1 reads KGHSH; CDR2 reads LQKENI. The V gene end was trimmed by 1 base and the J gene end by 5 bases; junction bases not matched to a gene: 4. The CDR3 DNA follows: TGTGCCAGCTCACCACGACAGGGAACTACCGGGGAGCTGTTTTTT. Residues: CASSPRQGTTGELFF.

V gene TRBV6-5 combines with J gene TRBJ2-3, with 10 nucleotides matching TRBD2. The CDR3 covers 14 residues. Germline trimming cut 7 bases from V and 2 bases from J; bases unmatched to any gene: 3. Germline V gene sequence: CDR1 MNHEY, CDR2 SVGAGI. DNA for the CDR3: TGTGCCAGCACCGGGACTAGCGACACAGATACGCAGTATTTT. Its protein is CASTGTSDTDTQYF.

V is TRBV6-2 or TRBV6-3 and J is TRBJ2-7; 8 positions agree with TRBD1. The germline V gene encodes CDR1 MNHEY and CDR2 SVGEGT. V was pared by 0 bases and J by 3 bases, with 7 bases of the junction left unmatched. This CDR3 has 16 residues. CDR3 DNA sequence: TGTGCCAGCAGTTACTCGCGACCGGGGACAGGCTACGAGCAGTACTTC. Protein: CASSYSRPGTGYEQYF.

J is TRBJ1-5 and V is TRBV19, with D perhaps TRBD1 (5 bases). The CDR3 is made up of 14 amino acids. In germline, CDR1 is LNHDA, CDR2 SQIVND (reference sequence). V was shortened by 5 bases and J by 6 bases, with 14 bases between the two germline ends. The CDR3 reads CASSGAGLSQPQHF. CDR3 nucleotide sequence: TGTGCCAGTAGTGGGGCAGGGCTTAGTCAGCCCCAGCATTTT.

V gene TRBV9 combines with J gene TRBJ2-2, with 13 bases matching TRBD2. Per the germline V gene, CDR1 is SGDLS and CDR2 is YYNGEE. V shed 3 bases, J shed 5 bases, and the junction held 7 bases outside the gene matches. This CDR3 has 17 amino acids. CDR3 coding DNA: TGTGCCAGCAGCGCGAGGGGACTAGCGGGAAAGACCGGGGAGCTGTTTTTT. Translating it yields CASSARGLAGKTGELFF.

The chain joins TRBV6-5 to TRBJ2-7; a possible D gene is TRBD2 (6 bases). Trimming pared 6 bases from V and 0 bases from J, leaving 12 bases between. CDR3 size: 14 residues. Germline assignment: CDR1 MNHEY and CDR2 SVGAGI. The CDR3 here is CASRLTSLSYEQYF. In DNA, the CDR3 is TGTGCCAGCAGACTGACTAGTCTCTCCTACGAGCAGTACTTC.

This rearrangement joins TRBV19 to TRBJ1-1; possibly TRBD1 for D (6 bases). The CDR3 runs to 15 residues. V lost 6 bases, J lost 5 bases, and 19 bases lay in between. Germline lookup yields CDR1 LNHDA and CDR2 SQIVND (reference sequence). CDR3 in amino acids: CASSFPGQTRTEAFF. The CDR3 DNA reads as TGTGCCAGTAGCTTTCCGGGACAAACACGGACTGAAGCTTTCTTT.

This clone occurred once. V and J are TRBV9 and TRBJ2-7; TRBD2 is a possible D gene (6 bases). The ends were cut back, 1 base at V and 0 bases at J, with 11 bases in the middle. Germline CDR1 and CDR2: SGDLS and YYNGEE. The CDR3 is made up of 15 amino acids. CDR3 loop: CASSVSGLSSYEQYF. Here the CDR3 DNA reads TGTGCCAGCAGCGTAAGCGGGTTAAGCTCCTACGAGCAGTACTTC.

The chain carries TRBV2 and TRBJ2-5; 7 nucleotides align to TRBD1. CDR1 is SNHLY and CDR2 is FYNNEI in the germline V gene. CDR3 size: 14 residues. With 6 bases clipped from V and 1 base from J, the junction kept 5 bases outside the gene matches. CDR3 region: CASRERDSQETQYF. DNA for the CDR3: TGTGCCAGCAGGGAACGGGACAGCCAAGAGACCCAGTACTTC.

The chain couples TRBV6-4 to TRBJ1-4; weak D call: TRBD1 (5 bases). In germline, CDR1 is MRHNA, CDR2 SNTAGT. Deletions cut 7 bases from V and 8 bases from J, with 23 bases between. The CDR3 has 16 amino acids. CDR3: CASKFLAREGVEKLFF. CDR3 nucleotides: TGTGCCAGCAAGTTTCTCGCTAGGGAAGGGGTCGAAAAACTGTTTTTT.

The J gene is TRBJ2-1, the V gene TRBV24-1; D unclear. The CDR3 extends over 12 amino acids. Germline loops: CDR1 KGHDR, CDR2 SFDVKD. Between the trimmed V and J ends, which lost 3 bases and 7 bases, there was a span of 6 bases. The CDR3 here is CATSDEENEQFF. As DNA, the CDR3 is TGTGCCACCAGTGATGAAGAGAATGAGCAGTTCTTC.

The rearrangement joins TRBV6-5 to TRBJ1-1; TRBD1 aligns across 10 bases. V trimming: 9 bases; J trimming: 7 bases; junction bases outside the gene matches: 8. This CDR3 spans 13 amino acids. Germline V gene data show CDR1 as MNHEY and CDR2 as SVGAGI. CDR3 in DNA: TGTGCCAGTTCAGACAGGGGGCAATTTGAAGCTTTCTTT. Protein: CASSDRGQFEAFF.

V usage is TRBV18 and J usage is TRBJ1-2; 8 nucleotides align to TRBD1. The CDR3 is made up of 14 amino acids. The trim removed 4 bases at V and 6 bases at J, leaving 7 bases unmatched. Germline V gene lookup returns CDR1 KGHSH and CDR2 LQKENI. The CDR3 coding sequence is TGTGCCAGCTCACAAGCTGACAGGGGTGATGGCTACACCTTC. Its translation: CASSQADRGDGYTF.

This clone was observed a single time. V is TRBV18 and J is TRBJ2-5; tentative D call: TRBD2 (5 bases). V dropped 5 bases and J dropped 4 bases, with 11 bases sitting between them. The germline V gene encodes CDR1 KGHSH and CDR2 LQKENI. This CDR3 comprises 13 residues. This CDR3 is CASSTRPRETQYF. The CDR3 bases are TGTGCCAGCTCAACTAGGCCTAGAGAGACCCAGTACTTC.

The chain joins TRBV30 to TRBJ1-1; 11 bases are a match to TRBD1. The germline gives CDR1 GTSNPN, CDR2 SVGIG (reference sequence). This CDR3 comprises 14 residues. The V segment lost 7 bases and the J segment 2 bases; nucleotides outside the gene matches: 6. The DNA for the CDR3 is TGTGCCTCTCACGGGACAGGGGGAAACACTGAAGCTTTCTTT. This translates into CASHGTGGNTEAFF.